Shown below are 7 T cell receptor beta chains from a single sample sequenced in a study of spatial heterogeneity in lung cancer. TCRdb reprocessed the 5' RACE reads via MiXCR and lists one record per CDR3 protein. The data hold approximately 13,000 distinct CDR3 sequences, with 5% to 5.5% observed a single time. Time point specified: sample taken at primary tumor resection. Whole RNA came from tumor, nontumor lung or frozen PBMC and was sequenced without being sorted. Here the sequenced sample was lung tumor tissue, taken at surgery. The receptors originated from a human donor with early-stage non-small cell lung cancer.

As concerns this clonotype: A much bigger clone sits one base away, suggesting this may be a read error. The size of this beta chain means little, since it is a stray read in a library made for alpha chains. V gene TRBV5-5 combines with J gene TRBJ1-1; TRBD1 might be the D (5 bases). The germline gives CDR1 SGHKS, CDR2 YYEKEE (reference sequence). V gave up 9 bases and J gave up 4 bases, with 16 bases separating them. The CDR3 is made up of 13 amino acids. As DNA, the CDR3 is TGTGCCATCAGTTTATGGGGCCCCACTGAAGCTTTCTTT. This gives the protein CAISLWGPTEAFF.

This clonotype was observed at least ten times. Being off target in a library aimed at alpha chains, this beta chain has a size of little meaning. The genes are TRBV6-5 and TRBJ2-3, with 11 bases matching TRBD2. The CDR3 is 15 amino acids. Germline V gives CDR1 MNHEY, CDR2 SVGAGI. Losses at the gene ends were 5 bases for V and 8 bases for J; bases not matched to a gene: 9. CDR3 protein: CASSKLAGVDVTQYF. The CDR3 DNA follows: TGTGCCAGCAGTAAACTAGCGGGAGTGGATGTTACGCAGTATTTT.

Points on this clonotype: Being off target in a library aimed at alpha chains, this beta chain has a size of little meaning. This rearrangement joins TRBV6-5 to TRBJ2-7; no firm D call. The V and J ends lost 6 bases and 4 bases respectively, with 13 bases between them. Germline-derived CDR1 and CDR2 are MNHEY and SVGAGI. This CDR3 contains 13 residues. CDR3 in DNA: TGTGCCAGCAGCCACCCCTCGGGTTACGAGCAGTACTTC. It codes for CASSHPSGYEQYF.

This clonotype was recorded at least ten times. Little can be read into the size of this beta chain, an off-target read in a library designed for alpha chains. The chain carries TRBV5-1 and TRBJ2-5; 13 bases match TRBD2. V lost 4 bases, J lost 3 bases, and 6 bases stayed unmatched. This CDR3 is built from 16 residues. In germline, CDR1 is SGHRS, CDR2 YFSETQ. The CDR3 sequence is CASSRTSGSPKETQYF. CDR3 DNA: TGCGCCAGCAGCCGGACTAGCGGGAGCCCGAAAGAGACCCAGTACTTC.

This clonotype was recorded at least ten times. This beta chain is off target for a library built for alpha chains, so its abundance means little. The V and J genes are TRBV9 and TRBJ2-5; 15 bases map to TRBD2. The V segment lost 7 bases and the J segment 7 bases; nucleotides outside the gene matches: 8. The CDR3 contains 15 residues. Germline assignment: CDR1 SGDLS and CDR2 YYNGEE. The CDR3 loop is CASGGLAGGEGTQYF. CDR3 sequence (DNA): TGTGCCAGCGGGGGACTAGCGGGAGGTGAGGGGACCCAGTACTTC.

This clonotype is medium-sized by share. This beta chain was picked up by a library intended for alpha chains and is off target, so its count carries little meaning. The chain links TRBV6-5 to TRBJ2-2; 12 nucleotides agree with TRBD2. V lost 0 bases, J lost 4 bases, and 9 bases stayed unmatched. Germline values: CDR1 MNHEY, CDR2 SVGAGI. The CDR3 totals 19 residues. Written as DNA, the CDR3 is TGTGCCAGCAGTTACTCGACCAGACTAGCGGGAGTAGGCACCGGGGAGCTGTTTTTT. It encodes CASSYSTRLAGVGTGELFF.

The sample holds many counts of this clonotype. Since the library was made to target alpha chains, this beta chain is a stray read and its abundance is not meaningful. CDR3 nucleotides: TGTGCCAGCAGGGCAGGGAATGTGCGTGAAAAACTGTTTTTT. It encodes CASRAGNVREKLFF. The chain uses TRBV7-9 and TRBJ1-4; D is perhaps TRBD1 (5 bases). The CDR3 loop spans 14 amino acids. Trimming removed 6 bases at V and 7 bases at J, with 15 bases between. Germline CDR1 and CDR2: SEHNR and FQNEAQ (reference sequence).